The entry below gives a single T cell receptor (beta chain) sequence along with its context. The entry originates in a study of neurological immune-mediated disorders. TCRdb re-called the 5' RACE reads through MiXCR, storing one row per CDR3 protein. Among over 25,000 distinct CDR3 sequences listed, approximately 12% were seen once. Trimming stripped 0 bases from V and 8 bases from J, with 17 bases between. Germline V lookup: CDR1 SGHAT, CDR2 FQNNGV. The CDR3 sequence is 16 residues long. The sequenced material came from PBMCs. The V and J genes are TRBV11-2 and TRBJ2-1; no clear D. The clonotype originates from a man between 60 and 70 years old in good health. CDR3 protein: CASSLDQQSLGHEQFF. In nucleotides, the CDR3 is TGTGCCAGCAGCTTAGATCAACAGTCGCTTGGGCATGAGCAGTTCTTC.